The 17 T cell receptor beta chains below were found in one sample sequenced in a study of T and B cells in COVID-19 patients. BIOMED2 TRB-A/B primer pools were used in multiplex TRB PCR. Via MiXCR, TCRdb re-called the multiplex PCR reads, giving one row per CDR3 protein. The repertoire holds roughly 27,000 distinct CDR3 sequences, 30% to 35% seen once, with over 1.5% in the top ten. Blood genomic DNA input for TRB amplification was 250-500 ng. Sequenced: blood. The origin of the receptors is a human donor who had recovered from COVID-19.

This chain joins TRBV30 and TRBJ1-2, with TRBD1 as a possible D gene (6 bases). Trimming took 2 bases from V and 4 from J, leaving 11 bases between them. The CDR3 length is 13 residues. CDR1 and CDR2 from the germline V gene are GTSNPN and SVGIG (reference sequence). The CDR3 loop reads CAWSTGNSYGYTF. The CDR3 bases are TGTGCCTGGAGTACAGGGAATTCCTATGGCTACACCTTC.

On this clonotype: A much larger clone differs from this one at a single base, so this may be a read error. The chain recombines TRBV12-3 or TRBV12-4 with TRBJ2-2, with 11 bases matching TRBD2. This CDR3 is 15 amino acids long. The DNA for the CDR3 is TGTGCCAGCAGTATAGCGGGGGGGACCACCGGGGAGCTGTTTTTT. Translation gives CASSIAGGTTGELFF.

The genes are TRBV10-3 and TRBJ2-3; the D gene could be TRBD1 or TRBD2 (5 bases each). The CDR3 loop spans 14 amino acids. CDR1 is ENHRY, CDR2 SYGVKD, per germline. V lost 4 bases to trimming and J lost 4 bases, with 12 bases between them. CDR3 region: CAISGDLTADTQYF. For the CDR3, the DNA is TGTGCCATCAGTGGGGACCTGACCGCAGATACGCAGTATTTT.

This clonotype is medium-sized in the sample. The CDR3 DNA reads as TGTGCCAGCAGCTTGGCGTCGGGGTCCTACGAGCAGTACTTC. Encoded protein: CASSLASGSYEQYF. The chain joins TRBV5-5 to TRBJ2-7, with D maybe TRBD2 (5 bases). This CDR3 has 14 residues. Trimming left V 0 bases short and J 1 base short, with 8 bases between. Germline loops: CDR1 SGHKS, CDR2 YYEKEE (reference sequence).

This clonotype was observed once. The V and J genes are TRBV21-1 and TRBJ1-6; TRBD1 is taken as the D call from the table, unchecked against the DNA. TRBV21-1 is recorded as a pseudogene. The CDR3 length is 23 residues. CDR3 nucleotide sequence: TGTGCCAGCAGCAAAGTTCTAGGAGAGATACCGGGACAGAGAAGCTCCTATAATTCACCCCTCCACTTT. Its protein is CASSKVLGEIPGQRSSYNSPLHF.

On this clonotype: A much larger clone lies one base from this, so it may be a read error. The rearrangement uses TRBV27 and TRBJ2-5; 9 positions agree with TRBD2. Germline lookup yields CDR1 MNHEY and CDR2 SMNVEV (reference sequence). With V trimmed by 6 bases and J by 11 bases, 16 bases remained unmatched. The CDR3 covers 15 residues. CDR3 nucleotides: TGTGCCAGCAGCCGTACGACTAGCGGATACAATGAGCAGTACTTC. This codes for CASSRTTSGYNEQYF.

There are a few counts of this clonotype. CDR3 residues: CASSWGTGQAYEQYF. Written as DNA, the CDR3 is TGTGCCAGCAGCTGGGGGACAGGTCAGGCCTACGAGCAGTACTTC. The V and J genes are TRBV7-4 and TRBJ2-7; the match to TRBD1 covers 8 bases. The CDR3 spans 15 residues. The germline CDR1 and CDR2 sequences are SGHVT and SQSDAQ. The V gene end was trimmed by 4 bases and the J gene end by 2 bases; junction bases not matched to a gene: 7.

This rearrangement joins TRBV18 to TRBJ1-1; D might be TRBD1 (5 bases). Trimming cost V 3 bases and J 4 bases, with 9 bases left between them. Germline V gene lookup returns CDR1 KGHSH and CDR2 LQKENI. CDR3 length: 13 amino acids. CDR3 nucleotide sequence: TGTGCCAGCTCACCGACAAGGGGCACTGAAGCTTTCTTT. Its translation is CASSPTRGTEAFF.

J is TRBJ2-4 and V is TRBV6-2 or TRBV6-3; 7 bases line up with TRBD2. Germline CDR1 MNHEY, CDR2 SVGEGT. This CDR3 comprises 15 residues. V dropped 6 bases and J dropped 0; count of bases not matched to a gene: 5. The CDR3 protein is CASSWDYLAKNIQYF. Here the CDR3 DNA reads TGTGCCAGCAGCTGGGACTATCTAGCCAAAAACATTCAGTACTTC.

This clonotype was counted at least ten times. The V gene is TRBV6-5, the J gene TRBJ2-2; TRBD2 matches 8 bases. The CDR3 covers 16 residues. Unmatched junction bases numbered 8, after V lost 5 bases and J lost 3 bases. Germline V gene data show CDR1 as MNHEY and CDR2 as SVGAGI. The CDR3 DNA reads as TGTGCCAGCAGTAAACTACCGGGACTAGACACCGGGGAGCTGTTTTTT. Translation: CASSKLPGLDTGELFF.

This clonotype appeared many times. This chain uses TRBV6-5 with TRBJ2-1; 9 bases are shared with TRBD2. The CDR3 sequence is 15 residues long. V shed 5 bases and J 2 bases; nucleotides not matched to a gene: 4. Germline CDR1 MNHEY, CDR2 SVGAGI. The CDR3 reads CASSPRLAAYNEQFF. For the CDR3, the DNA is TGTGCCAGCAGTCCCCGACTAGCGGCCTACAATGAGCAGTTCTTC.

The chain joins TRBV6-5 to TRBJ2-1; 13 positions agree with TRBD2. Unmatched junction bases numbered 16, after V lost 5 bases and J lost 12 bases. This CDR3 spans 17 amino acids. Germline CDR1 reads MNHEY; CDR2 reads SVGAGI. The CDR3, as DNA: TGTGCCAGCAGTAGATGGGGACCGGGACTAGCGGGACTCGTGCAGTTCTTC. Its translation is CASSRWGPGLAGLVQFF.

The rearrangement joins TRBV11-1 to TRBJ1-5; no definite D call. The germline gives CDR1 SGHAT, CDR2 FQDESV (reference sequence). The CDR3 contains 15 residues. The ends were cut back, 1 base at V and 2 bases at J, with 9 bases in the middle. The CDR3 region is CASSLDGRGNQPQHF. CDR3 sequence (DNA): TGTGCCAGCAGCTTAGACGGAAGGGGCAATCAGCCCCAGCATTTT.

The chain carries TRBV5-6 and TRBJ2-3; D uncertain. Germline CDR1 SGHDT, CDR2 YYEEEE. Trimming left V 0 bases short and J 6 bases short, with 5 bases between. The CDR3 covers 12 residues. The CDR3 is CASSLDWDTQYF. CDR3 in DNA: TGTGCCAGCAGCTTGGATTGGGATACGCAGTATTTT.

This chain joins TRBV20-1 and TRBJ2-2; D is uncertain. The CDR3 has 16 residues. Between the trimmed V and J ends, which lost 2 bases and 4 bases, there was a span of 17 bases. CDR1 is DFQATT, CDR2 SNEGSKA, per germline (reference sequence). The DNA for the CDR3 is TGCAGTGCTAGACCCCTGCCCCGGGCGAGCACCGGGGAGCTGTTTTTT. It translates to CSARPLPRASTGELFF.

In its sample, this clonotype was seen a few times. The chain employs TRBV20-1 and TRBJ2-1; 12 bases line up with TRBD2. The germline V gene encodes CDR1 DFQATT and CDR2 SNEGSKA (reference sequence). This CDR3 spans 13 amino acids. V gave up 5 bases and J gave up 6 bases; unmatched junction bases: 2. CDR3 residues: CSARGLAGNEQFF. CDR3 DNA: TGCAGTGCTCGGGGACTAGCGGGCAATGAGCAGTTCTTC.

The genes are TRBV19 and TRBJ2-7, with 8 positions matching TRBD2. V shed 1 base and J 2 bases; nucleotides not matched to a gene: 1. The CDR3 runs 14 residues. Germline values: CDR1 LNHDA, CDR2 SQIVND (reference sequence). The CDR3 bases are TGTGCCAGTAGTATAGGCGGGGGGACCTACGAGCAGTACTTC. Translation: CASSIGGGTYEQYF.